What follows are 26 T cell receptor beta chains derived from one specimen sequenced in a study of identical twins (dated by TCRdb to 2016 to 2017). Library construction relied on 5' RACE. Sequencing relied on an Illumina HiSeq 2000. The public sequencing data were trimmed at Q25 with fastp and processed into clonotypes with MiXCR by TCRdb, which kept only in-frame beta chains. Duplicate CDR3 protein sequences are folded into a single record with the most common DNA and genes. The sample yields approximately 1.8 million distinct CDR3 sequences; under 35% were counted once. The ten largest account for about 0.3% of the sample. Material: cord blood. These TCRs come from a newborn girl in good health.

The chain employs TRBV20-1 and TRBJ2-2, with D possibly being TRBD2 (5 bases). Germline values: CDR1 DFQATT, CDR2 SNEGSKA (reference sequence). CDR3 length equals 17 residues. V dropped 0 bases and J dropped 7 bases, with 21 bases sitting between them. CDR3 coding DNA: TGCAGTGCTAGAGACTATCCGTACCGGGGAAGAATCGGGGAGCTGTTTTTT. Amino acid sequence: CSARDYPYRGRIGELFF.

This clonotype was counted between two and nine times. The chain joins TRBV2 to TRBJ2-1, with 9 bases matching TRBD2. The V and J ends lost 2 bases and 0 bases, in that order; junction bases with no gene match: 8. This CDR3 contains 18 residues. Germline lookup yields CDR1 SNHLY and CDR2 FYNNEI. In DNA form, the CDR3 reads TGTGCCAGCAGTGAAATGGGTTGGCGGGAGGGCTCCTACAATGAGCAGTTCTTC. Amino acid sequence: CASSEMGWREGSYNEQFF.

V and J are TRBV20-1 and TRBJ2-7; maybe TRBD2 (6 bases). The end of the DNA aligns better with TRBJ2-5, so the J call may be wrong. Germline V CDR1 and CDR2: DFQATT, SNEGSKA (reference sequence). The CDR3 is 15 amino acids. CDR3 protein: CSARDRERLGETQYF. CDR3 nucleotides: TGCAGTGCTAGAGACCGGGAGCGACTTGGAGAGACCCAGTACTTC.

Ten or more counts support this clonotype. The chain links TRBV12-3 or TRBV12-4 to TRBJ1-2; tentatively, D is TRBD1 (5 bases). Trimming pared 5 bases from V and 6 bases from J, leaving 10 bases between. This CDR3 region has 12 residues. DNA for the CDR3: TGTGCCAGCAGTCCCGGGGGAAATGGCTACACCTTC. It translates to CASSPGGNGYTF.

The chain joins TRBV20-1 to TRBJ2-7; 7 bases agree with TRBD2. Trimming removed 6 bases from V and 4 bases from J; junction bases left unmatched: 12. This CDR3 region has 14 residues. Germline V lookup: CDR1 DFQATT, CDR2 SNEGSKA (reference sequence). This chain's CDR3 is CSASPNVGGYEQYF. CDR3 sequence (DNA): TGCAGTGCATCCCCAAATGTCGGGGGGTACGAGCAGTACTTC.

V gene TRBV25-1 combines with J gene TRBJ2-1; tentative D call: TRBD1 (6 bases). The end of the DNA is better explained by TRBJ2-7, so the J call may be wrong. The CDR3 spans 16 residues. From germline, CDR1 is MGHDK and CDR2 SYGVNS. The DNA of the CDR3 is TGTGCCAGCAGTGACGATTCCGGGACAACCTACAATGAGCAGTACTTC. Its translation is CASSDDSGTTYNEQYF.

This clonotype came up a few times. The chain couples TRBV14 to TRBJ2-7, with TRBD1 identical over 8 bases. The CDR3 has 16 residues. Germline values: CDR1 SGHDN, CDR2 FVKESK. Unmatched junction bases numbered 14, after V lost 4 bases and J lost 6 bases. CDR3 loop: CASSPLGGQGAFEQYF. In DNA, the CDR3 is TGTGCCAGCAGCCCATTAGGAGGGCAGGGGGCTTTCGAGCAGTACTTC.

The CDR3 nucleotides read TGTGCCAGCAGCCTCGGGGCTAGCGGGATAAATGAGCAGTTCTTC. This encodes CASSLGASGINEQFF. The chain has TRBV6-5 and TRBJ2-1; 9 positions agree with TRBD2. Germline lookup yields CDR1 MNHEY and CDR2 SVGAGI. J was trimmed by 7 bases and V by 6 bases; bases with no gene match: 10. This CDR3 contains 15 residues.

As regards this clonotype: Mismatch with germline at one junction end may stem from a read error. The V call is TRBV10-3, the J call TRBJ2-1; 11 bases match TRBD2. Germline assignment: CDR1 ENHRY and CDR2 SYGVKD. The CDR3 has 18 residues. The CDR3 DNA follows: TGTGCCATCAGCGCTCAAACTAGCGGGAGTTCCTTCTACAATGGGCAGTTCTTC. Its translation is CAISAQTSGSSFYNGQFF.

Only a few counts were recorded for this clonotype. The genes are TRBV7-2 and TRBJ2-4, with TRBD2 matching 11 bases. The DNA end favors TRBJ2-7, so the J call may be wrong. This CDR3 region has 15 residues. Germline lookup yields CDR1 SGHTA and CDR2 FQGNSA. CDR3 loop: CASSRAGTSGYEQYF. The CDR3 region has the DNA TGTGCCAGCAGCAGAGCCGGGACTAGCGGCTACGAGCAGTACTTC.

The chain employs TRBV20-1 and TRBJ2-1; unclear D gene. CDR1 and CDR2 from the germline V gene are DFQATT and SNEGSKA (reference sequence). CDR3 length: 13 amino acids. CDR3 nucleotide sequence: TGCAGCGCAACCCGGGTATTCTACAATGAGCAGTTCTTC. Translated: CSATRVFYNEQFF.

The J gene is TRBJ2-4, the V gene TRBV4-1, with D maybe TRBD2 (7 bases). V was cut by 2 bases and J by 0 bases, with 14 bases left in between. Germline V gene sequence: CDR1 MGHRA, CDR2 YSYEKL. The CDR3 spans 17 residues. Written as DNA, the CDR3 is TGCGCCAGCAGCCAACCCAGGGAGGGGGGAGCCAAAAACATTCAGTACTTC. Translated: CASSQPREGGAKNIQYF.

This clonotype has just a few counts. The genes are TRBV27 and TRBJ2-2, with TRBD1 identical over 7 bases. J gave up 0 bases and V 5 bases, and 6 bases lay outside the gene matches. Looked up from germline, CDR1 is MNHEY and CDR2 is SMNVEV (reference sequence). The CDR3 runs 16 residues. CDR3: CASSATGLPNTGELFF. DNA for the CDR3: TGTGCCAGCAGTGCGACAGGGCTTCCGAACACCGGGGAGCTGTTTTTT.

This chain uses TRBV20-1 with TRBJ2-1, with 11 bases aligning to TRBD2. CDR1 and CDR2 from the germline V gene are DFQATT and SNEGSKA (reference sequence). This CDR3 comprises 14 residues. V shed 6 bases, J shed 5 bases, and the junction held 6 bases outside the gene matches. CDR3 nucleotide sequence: TGCAGTGCCCTGGGACTAGCGGAAAACAATGAGCAGTTCTTC. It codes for CSALGLAENNEQFF.

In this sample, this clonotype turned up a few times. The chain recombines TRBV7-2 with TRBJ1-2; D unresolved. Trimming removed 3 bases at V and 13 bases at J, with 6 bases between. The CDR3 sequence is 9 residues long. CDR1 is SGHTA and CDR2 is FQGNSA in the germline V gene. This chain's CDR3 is CASSFRGTF. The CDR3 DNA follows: TGTGCCAGCAGCTTTCGGGGCACCTTC.

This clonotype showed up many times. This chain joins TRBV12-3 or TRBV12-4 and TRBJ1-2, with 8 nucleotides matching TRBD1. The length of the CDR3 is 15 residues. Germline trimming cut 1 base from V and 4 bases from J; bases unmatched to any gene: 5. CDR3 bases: TGTGCCAGCAGTTTAGGGCAGGGGGCGACCTATGGCTACACCTTC. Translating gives CASSLGQGATYGYTF.

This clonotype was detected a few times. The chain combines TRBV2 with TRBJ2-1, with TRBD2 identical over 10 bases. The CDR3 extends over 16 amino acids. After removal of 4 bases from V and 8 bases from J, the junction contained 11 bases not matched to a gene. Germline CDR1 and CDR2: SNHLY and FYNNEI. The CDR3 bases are TGTGCCAGCAGTGCCCCCCTAGCGGGAGCACTATATGAGCAGTTCTTC. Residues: CASSAPLAGALYEQFF.

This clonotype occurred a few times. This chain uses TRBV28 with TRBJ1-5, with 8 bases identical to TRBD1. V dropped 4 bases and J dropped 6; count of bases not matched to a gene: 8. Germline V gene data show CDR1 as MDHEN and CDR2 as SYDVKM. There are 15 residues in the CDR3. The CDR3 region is CASSSLRQGFQPQHF. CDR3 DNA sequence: TGTGCCAGCAGTTCCCTAAGACAGGGGTTTCAGCCCCAGCATTTT.

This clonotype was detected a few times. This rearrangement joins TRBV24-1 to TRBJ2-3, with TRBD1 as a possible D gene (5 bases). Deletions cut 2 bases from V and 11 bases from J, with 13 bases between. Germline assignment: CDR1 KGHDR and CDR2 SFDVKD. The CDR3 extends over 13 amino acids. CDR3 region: CATSDWQGRVQYF. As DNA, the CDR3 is TGTGCCACCAGTGATTGGCAGGGCCGCGTGCAGTATTTT.

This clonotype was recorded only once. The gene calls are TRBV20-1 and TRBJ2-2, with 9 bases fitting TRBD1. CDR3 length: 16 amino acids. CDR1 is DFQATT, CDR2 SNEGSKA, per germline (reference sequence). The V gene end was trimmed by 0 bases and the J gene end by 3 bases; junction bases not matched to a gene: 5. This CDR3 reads CSARDSTGGDTGELFF. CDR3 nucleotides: TGCAGTGCTAGAGATTCGACAGGGGGAGACACCGGGGAGCTGTTTTTT.

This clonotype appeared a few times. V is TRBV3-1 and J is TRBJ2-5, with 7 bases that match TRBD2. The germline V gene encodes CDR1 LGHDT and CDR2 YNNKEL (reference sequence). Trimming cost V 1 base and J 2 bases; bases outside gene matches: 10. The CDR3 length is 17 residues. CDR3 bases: TGTGCCAGCAGCCAAGCTTGGGGTAGCGGGTTTCAAGAGACCCAGTACTTC. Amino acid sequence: CASSQAWGSGFQETQYF.

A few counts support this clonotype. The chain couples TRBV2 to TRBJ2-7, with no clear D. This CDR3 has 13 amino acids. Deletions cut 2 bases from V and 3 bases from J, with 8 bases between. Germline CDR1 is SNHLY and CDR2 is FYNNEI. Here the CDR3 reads CASSEIGLYEQYF. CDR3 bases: TGTGCCAGCAGTGAAATAGGCCTCTACGAGCAGTACTTC. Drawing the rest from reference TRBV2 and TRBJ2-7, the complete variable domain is EPEVTQTPSHQVTQMGQEVILRCVPISNHLYFYWYRQILGQKVEFLVSFYNNEISEKSEIFDDQFSVERPDGSNFTLKIRSTKLEDSAMYFCASSEIGLYEQYFGPGTRLTVT.

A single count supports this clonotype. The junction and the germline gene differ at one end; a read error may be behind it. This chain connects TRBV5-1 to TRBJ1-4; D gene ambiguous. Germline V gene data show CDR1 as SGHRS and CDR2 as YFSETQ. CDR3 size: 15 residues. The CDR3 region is CASSLVGVPNEKLIF. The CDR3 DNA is TGCGCCAGCAGCTTGGTCGGGGTCCCTAATGAAAAACTGATTTTT.

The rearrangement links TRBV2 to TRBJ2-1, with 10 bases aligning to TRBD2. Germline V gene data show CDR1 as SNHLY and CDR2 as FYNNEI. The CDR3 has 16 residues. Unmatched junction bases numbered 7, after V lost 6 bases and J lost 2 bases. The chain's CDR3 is CASRTSGRLPYNEQFF. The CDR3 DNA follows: TGTGCCAGCAGGACTAGCGGGCGGCTACCCTACAATGAGCAGTTCTTC.

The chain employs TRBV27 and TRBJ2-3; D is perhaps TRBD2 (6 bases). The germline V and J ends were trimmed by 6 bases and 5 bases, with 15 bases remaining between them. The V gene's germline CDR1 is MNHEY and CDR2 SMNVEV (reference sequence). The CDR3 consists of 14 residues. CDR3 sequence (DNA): TGTGCCAGCAGGATTAGCGGCCCCCAAGATACGCAGTATTTT. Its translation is CASRISGPQDTQYF.

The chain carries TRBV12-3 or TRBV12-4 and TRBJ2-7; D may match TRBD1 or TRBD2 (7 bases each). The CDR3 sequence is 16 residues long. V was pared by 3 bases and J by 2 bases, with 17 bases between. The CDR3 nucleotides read TGTGCCAGCAGTTTCCCAGGGGGGGGGACCACCTACGAGCAGTACTTC. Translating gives CASSFPGGGTTYEQYF.